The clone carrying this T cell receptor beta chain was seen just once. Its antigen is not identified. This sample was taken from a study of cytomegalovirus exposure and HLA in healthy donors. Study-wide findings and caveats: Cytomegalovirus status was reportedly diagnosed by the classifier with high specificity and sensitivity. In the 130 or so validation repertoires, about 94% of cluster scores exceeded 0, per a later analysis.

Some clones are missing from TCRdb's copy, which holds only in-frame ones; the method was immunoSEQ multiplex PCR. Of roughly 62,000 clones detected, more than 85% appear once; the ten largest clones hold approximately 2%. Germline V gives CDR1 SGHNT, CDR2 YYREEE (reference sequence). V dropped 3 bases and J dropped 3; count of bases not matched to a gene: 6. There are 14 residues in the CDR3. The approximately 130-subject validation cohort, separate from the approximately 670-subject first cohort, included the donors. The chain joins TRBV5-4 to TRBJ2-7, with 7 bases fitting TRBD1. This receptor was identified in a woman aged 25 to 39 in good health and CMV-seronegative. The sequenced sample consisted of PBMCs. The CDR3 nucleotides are TGTGCCAGCAGCTCGTGGGGACAGAACTACGAGCAGTACTTC. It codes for CASSSWGQNYEQYF.